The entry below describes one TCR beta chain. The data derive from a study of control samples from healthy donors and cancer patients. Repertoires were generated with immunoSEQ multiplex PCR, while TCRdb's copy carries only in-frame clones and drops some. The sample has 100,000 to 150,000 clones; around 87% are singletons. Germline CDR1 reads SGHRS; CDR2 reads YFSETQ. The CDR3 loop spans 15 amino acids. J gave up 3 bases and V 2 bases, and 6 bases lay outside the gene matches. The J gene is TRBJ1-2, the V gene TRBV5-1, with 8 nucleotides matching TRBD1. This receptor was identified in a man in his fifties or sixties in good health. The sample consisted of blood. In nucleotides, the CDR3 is TGCGCCAGCAGCTTAGGACAGGGACGGTACTATGGCTACACCTTC. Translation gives CASSLGQGRYYGYTF. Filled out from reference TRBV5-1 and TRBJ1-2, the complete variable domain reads KAGVTQTPRYLIKTRGQQVTLSCSPISGHRSVSWYQQTPGQGLQFLFEYFSETQRNKGNFPGRFSGRQFSNSRSEMNVSTLELGDSALYLCASSLGQGRYYGYTFGSGTRLTVV.